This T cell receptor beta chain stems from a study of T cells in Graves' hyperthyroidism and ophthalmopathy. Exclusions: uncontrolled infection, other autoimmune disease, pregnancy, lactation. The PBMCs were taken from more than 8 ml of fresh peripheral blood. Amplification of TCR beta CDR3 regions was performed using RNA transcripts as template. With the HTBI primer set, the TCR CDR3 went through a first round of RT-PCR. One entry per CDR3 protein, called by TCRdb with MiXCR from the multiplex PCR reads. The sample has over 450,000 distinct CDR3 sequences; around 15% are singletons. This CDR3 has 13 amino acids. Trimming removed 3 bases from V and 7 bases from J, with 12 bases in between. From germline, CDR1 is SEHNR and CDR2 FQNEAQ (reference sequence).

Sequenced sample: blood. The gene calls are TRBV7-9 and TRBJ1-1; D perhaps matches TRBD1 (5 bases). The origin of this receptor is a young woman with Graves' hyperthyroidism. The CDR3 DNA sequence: TGTGCCAGCAGCTTTGGGAGGGGCCTTGAAGCTTTCTTT. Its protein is CASSFGRGLEAFF.